This T cell receptor beta chain was observed in a study of radiotherapy plus CTLA-4 blockade in lung cancer. Of note for this clone: Antigen specificity is unknown. The same CDR3 arises from other DNA sequences in this sample as well.

Broader study findings: Reports state that early shifts in blood T cell clones, with interferon-beta, best predicted response. TCR clones originating in tumors grew in number in blood after radiotherapy plus ipilimumab.

Method: immunoSEQ multiplex PCR; TCRdb's copy keeps in-frame clones and lacks some. The table records tens of thousands of clones, about four fifths of them present only once. The CDR3 is 13 residues long. Germline values: CDR1 SEHNR, CDR2 FQNEAQ (reference sequence). V lost 5 bases and J 1 base, leaving 8 bases between the germline ends. The chain couples TRBV7-9 to TRBJ1-1, with a possible D match to TRBD1 (5 bases). Source: peripheral blood, taken from a patient treated with radiotherapy plus ipilimumab. The receptor comes from a human donor with non-small cell lung cancer whose response to radiotherapy plus ipilimumab could not be evaluated. The CDR3 DNA follows: TGTGCCAGCAGCCCAACAGGGAACACTGAAGCTTTCTTT. This sequence encodes CASSPTGNTEAFF.